What follows are 24 T cell receptor beta chains derived from one specimen sequenced in a study of OX40 agonist ivuxolimab in advanced cancers. Some clones are missing from TCRdb's copy, which holds only in-frame ones; the method was immunoSEQ multiplex PCR. The sample holds around 44,000 clones; roughly nine tenths are singletons and the top ten take about 13%. The material sequenced was CD4+ or CD8+ T cells sorted from blood, taken in a trial of the OX40 agonist ivuxolimab. The source is an adult with an advanced solid tumor such as melanoma, head and neck, liver or kidney cancer.

The chain couples TRBV7-9 to TRBJ1-1; no firm D call. The V end lost 0 bases, the J end lost 0 bases, and 8 bases lay between the germline ends. CDR1 and CDR2 (germline): SEHNR, FQNEAQ (reference sequence). The CDR3 extends over 15 amino acids. The CDR3 DNA sequence: TGTGCCAGCAGCTTAGCGCTGGGAGTGAACACTGAAGCTTTCTTT. Protein: CASSLALGVNTEAFF.

This chain uses TRBV7-9 with TRBJ1-4; D remains ambiguous. The CDR3 totals 15 residues. The V gene's germline CDR1 is SEHNR and CDR2 FQNEAQ (reference sequence). The germline V and J ends were trimmed by 2 bases and 4 bases, with 11 bases remaining between them. The CDR3 loop reads CASSLLWQSNEKLFF. The CDR3, as DNA: TGTGCCAGCAGCTTACTATGGCAGAGTAATGAAAAACTGTTTTTT.

This chain uses TRBV27 with TRBJ2-7, with a tentative D call TRBD1 (6 bases). Germline-derived CDR1 and CDR2 are MNHEY and SMNVEV (reference sequence). This CDR3 contains 14 residues. V was pared by 4 bases and J by 0 bases, with 10 bases between. DNA for the CDR3: TGTGCCAGCAGTTCCCGGACAGCCTCCTACGAGCAGTACTTC. It codes for CASSSRTASYEQYF.

This chain joins TRBV11-2 and TRBJ2-7; 12 bases are a match to TRBD1. Germline loops: CDR1 SGHAT, CDR2 FQNNGV. CDR3 length: 18 amino acids. J gave up 0 bases and V 5 bases, and 11 bases lay outside the gene matches. This CDR3 is CASSLSGTGGQASYEQYF. The DNA of the CDR3 is TGTGCCAGCAGCCTCTCCGGGACAGGGGGCCAAGCCTCCTACGAGCAGTACTTC.

The chain recombines TRBV9 with TRBJ2-2; a weak D match, TRBD2 (5 bases). Germline V gives CDR1 SGDLS, CDR2 YYNGEE. Trimming removed 5 bases at V and 3 bases at J, with 20 bases between. This CDR3 is built from 17 residues. The CDR3: CASSGDGLAGYTGELFF. CDR3 DNA sequence: TGTGCCAGCAGTGGCGACGGACTCGCGGGTTACACCGGGGAGCTGTTTTTT.

V usage is TRBV28 and J usage is TRBJ2-3, with a possible D match to TRBD2 (6 bases). The V end lost 4 bases, the J end lost 2 bases, and 16 bases lay between the germline ends. This CDR3 has 16 amino acids. Germline assignment: CDR1 MDHEN and CDR2 SYDVKM. The CDR3 sequence: CASSSYVEGLTDTQYF. The CDR3 DNA reads as TGTGCCAGCAGTTCATACGTGGAGGGACTCACAGATACGCAGTATTTT.

The chain carries TRBV6-5 and TRBJ1-4; D possibly corresponds to TRBD1 (5 bases). V was trimmed by 6 bases and J by 8 bases, leaving 19 bases between them. There are 15 residues in the CDR3. Germline assignment: CDR1 MNHEY and CDR2 SVGAGI. CDR3 nucleotide sequence: TGTGCCAGCAGCCGGGGAGGGGATACAGGAGAAAAACTGTTTTTT. It specifies CASSRGGDTGEKLFF.

This clone was detected once. The chain carries TRBV2 and TRBJ2-1; TRBD1 might be the D (5 bases). The V end was cut by 0 bases, the J end by 6 bases, with 12 bases between. This CDR3 region has 15 residues. The germline V gene encodes CDR1 SNHLY and CDR2 FYNNEI. CDR3 region: CASSEAQGNFNEQFF. CDR3 DNA: TGTGCCAGCAGTGAAGCGCAGGGCAACTTCAATGAGCAGTTCTTC.

This rearrangement joins TRBV27 to TRBJ2-1; 9 nucleotides line up with TRBD2. Unmatched junction bases numbered 7, after V lost 5 bases and J lost 5 bases. Germline V gives CDR1 MNHEY, CDR2 SMNVEV (reference sequence). The CDR3 is made up of 15 amino acids. The CDR3, as DNA: TGTGCCAGCAGTCCCGGACTAGCGCGGCACAATGAGCAGTTCTTC. Translation gives CASSPGLARHNEQFF.

With respect to this clone: The conserved closing phenylalanine or tryptophan is absent in this CDR3, likely reflecting a read error. The V and J genes are TRBV5-6 and TRBJ1-6; no clear D gene. Deletions cut 0 bases from V and 9 bases from J, with 13 bases between. Germline V gene data show CDR1 as SGHDT and CDR2 as YYEEEE. The CDR3 is 15 amino acids. The DNA of the CDR3 is TGTGCCAGCAGCTTGGAAGGGTTTTTTGGTTCACCCCTCCACCTT. Translated, it gives CASSLEGFFGSPLHL.

The chain uses TRBV13 and TRBJ2-4, with 8 bases lining up with TRBD1. J lost 5 bases, V lost 6 bases, and 6 bases had no gene match. The germline V gene encodes CDR1 PRHDT and CDR2 FYEKMQ (reference sequence). The CDR3 covers 14 residues. CDR3 loop: CASSTGGSENIQYF. CDR3 in DNA: TGTGCCAGCAGTACAGGGGGGAGCGAAAACATTCAGTACTTC.

The V gene is TRBV6-5, the J gene TRBJ2-7, with D tentatively TRBD1 or TRBD2 (5 bases each). CDR1 MNHEY and CDR2 SVGAGI come from the germline V gene. V dropped 1 base and J dropped 6 bases, with 10 bases sitting between them. The CDR3 is 13 residues long. The DNA for the CDR3 is TGTGCCAGCAGTTACTTCGGGGCGTCCGAGCAGTACTTC. This gives the protein CASSYFGASEQYF.

The gene calls are TRBV9 and TRBJ2-7; D unclear. The CDR3 extends over 15 amino acids. In germline, CDR1 is SGDLS, CDR2 YYNGEE. Trimming took off 0 bases at V and 2 bases at J, with 12 bases between the two ends. Written as DNA, the CDR3 is TGTGCCAGCAGCGTAGGGCAGGCCCTGACCTACGAGCAGTACTTC. Its protein product is CASSVGQALTYEQYF.

The chain joins TRBV6-5 to TRBJ1-1, with D possibly matching TRBD1 (5 bases). Trimming removed 5 bases from V and 4 bases from J, with 14 bases in between. The V gene's germline CDR1 is MNHEY and CDR2 SVGAGI. This CDR3 region has 14 residues. CDR3 in amino acids: CASSETGEITEAFF. The CDR3 DNA sequence: TGTGCCAGCAGTGAAACAGGAGAAATCACTGAAGCTTTCTTT.

This clone counts as medium-sized (0.01 to 0.1%). The genes are TRBV18 and TRBJ1-5; unclear D gene. The CDR3 spans 15 residues. Germline lookup yields CDR1 KGHSH and CDR2 LQKENI. Trimming pared 9 bases from V and 5 bases from J, leaving 20 bases between. DNA of the CDR3: TGTGCCAGGACCTACAAGTACAGACGGGATCAGCCCCAGCATTTT. Amino acids: CARTYKYRRDQPQHF. Filled out from reference TRBV18 and TRBJ1-5, the complete variable domain reads NAGVMQNPRHLVRRRGQEARLRCSPMKGHSHVYWYRQLPEEGLKFMVYLQKENIIDESGMPKERFSAEFPKEGPSILRIQQVVRGDSAAYFCARTYKYRRDQPQHFGDGTRLSIL.

The chain joins TRBV5-1 to TRBJ2-7, with 8 positions matching TRBD1. The CDR3 loop spans 15 amino acids. The junction had 7 bases not matched to a gene; V was cut back by 4 bases and J by 1 base. Germline CDR1 reads SGHRS; CDR2 reads YFSETQ. CDR3 loop: CASSQDRGRSYEQYF. The CDR3, as DNA: TGCGCCAGCAGCCAAGACAGGGGACGGTCCTACGAGCAGTACTTC.

The gene calls are TRBV9 and TRBJ1-2; D not resolved. Germline CDR1 and CDR2: SGDLS and YYNGEE. There are 12 residues in the CDR3. Trimming shortened V by 9 bases and J by 8 bases, and 17 bases separated the two germline ends. CDR3 sequence: CATPPGISGYTF. CDR3 sequence (DNA): TGTGCCACCCCCCCGGGGATATCGGGCTACACCTTC.

The J gene is TRBJ1-1, the V gene TRBV7-9, with 9 positions matching TRBD1. The CDR3 has 15 amino acids. V was pared by 4 bases and J by 1 base, with 4 bases of the junction left unmatched. The V gene's germline CDR1 is SEHNR and CDR2 FQNEAQ (reference sequence). The CDR3 nucleotides read TGTGCCAGCAGCTGGGGGACAGGGAGGAACACTGAAGCTTTCTTT. Translated, it gives CASSWGTGRNTEAFF.

J is TRBJ2-7 and V is TRBV11-2; D might be TRBD1 (5 bases). Trimming stripped 5 bases from V and 9 bases from J, with 14 bases between. The CDR3 has 12 residues. Per germline, CDR1 SGHAT and CDR2 FQNNGV. The CDR3 nucleotides read TGTGCCAGCAGCATGGACCCAAGGGGGCAGTACTTC. The encoded protein is CASSMDPRGQYF.

This chain connects TRBV7-3 to TRBJ2-7; a possible D gene is TRBD2 (5 bases). Trimming cost V 1 base and J 1 base, with 14 bases left between them. This CDR3 contains 16 residues. Germline CDR1 and CDR2: SGHTA and FQGTGA. The CDR3, as DNA: TGTGCCAGCAGCTTAATACGCGGGCCCCATTCCTACGAGCAGTACTTC. Translated: CASSLIRGPHSYEQYF. The full variable domain, rest sourced from reference TRBV7-3 and TRBJ2-7, is GAGVSQTPSNKVTEKGKYVELRCDPISGHTALYWYRQSLGQGPEFLIYFQGTGAADDSGLPNDRFFAVRPEGSVSTLKIQRTERGDSAVYLCASSLIRGPHSYEQYFGPGTRLTVT.

This clone was recorded a few times. This chain uses TRBV7-9 with TRBJ1-3; D gene uncertain. The ends were cut back, 5 bases at V and 9 bases at J, with 11 bases in the middle. Germline V CDR1 and CDR2: SEHNR, FQNEAQ (reference sequence). The CDR3 runs to 12 residues. The CDR3 region is CASSPLRGTIYF. CDR3 nucleotide sequence: TGTGCCAGCAGCCCTCTCAGAGGCACCATATATTTT.

Written as DNA, the CDR3 is TGTGCCAGCAGCCCGTCTCACAGGGGACTAGGTCAGCCCCAGCATTTT. Amino acids: CASSPSHRGLGQPQHF. The chain has TRBV7-2 and TRBJ1-5, with 7 nucleotides matching TRBD1. Germline assignment: CDR1 SGHTA and CDR2 FQGNSA. The CDR3 consists of 16 residues. V dropped 5 bases and J dropped 6; count of bases not matched to a gene: 13.

This clone was recorded once. DNA for the CDR3: TGTGCCAGCAGCCACAGGGTTGCAGATACGCAGTATTTT. This gives the protein CASSHRVADTQYF. This chain uses TRBV7-9 with TRBJ2-3; D possibly corresponds to TRBD1 (6 bases). Germline V gives CDR1 SEHNR, CDR2 FQNEAQ (reference sequence). Trimming took off 5 bases at V and 4 bases at J, with 10 bases between the two ends. The CDR3 loop spans 13 amino acids.

This chain uses TRBV11-3 with TRBJ2-1, with D perhaps being TRBD1 or TRBD2 (5 bases each). Germline values: CDR1 SGHNT, CDR2 YENEEA. This CDR3 region has 15 residues. V lost 1 base to trimming and J lost 2 bases, with 9 bases between them. CDR3 DNA: TGTGCCAGCAGCTTAGTTGGGGGTACCTACAATGAGCAGTTCTTC. It encodes CASSLVGGTYNEQFF. Combining the CDR3 with reference TRBV11-3 and TRBJ2-1 gives the whole variable domain EAGVVQSPRYKIIEKKQPVAFWCNPISGHNTLYWYLQNLGQGPELLIRYENEEAVDDSQLPKDRFSAERLKGVDSTLKIQPAELGDSAVYLCASSLVGGTYNEQFFGPGTRLTVL.